This TCR beta chain was captured by sequencing in a study of T cells in Graves' hyperthyroidism and ophthalmopathy. TCR beta CDR3 regions were amplified from RNA. In the first-round RT-PCR of the TCR CDR3, the HTBI primer set was used. Each CDR3 protein gets one entry after TCRdb re-called the multiplex PCR reads with MiXCR. The table has approximately 570,000 distinct CDR3 sequences, about 20% seen once. The CDR3 runs 15 residues. V was pared by 2 bases and J by 7 bases, with 2 bases of the junction left unmatched. CDR1 SNHLY and CDR2 FYNNEI come from the germline V gene. This clonotype was seen repeatedly, ten times or more.

J is TRBJ2-1 and V is TRBV2; TRBD2 matches at 13 bases. The source material was blood. This clonotype was sampled from a man between 40 and 49 years old with Graves' ophthalmopathy. The CDR3 DNA sequence: TGTGCCAGCAGTGAAAGGACTAGCGGGGGAAATGAGCAGTTCTTC. The encoded protein is CASSERTSGGNEQFF. Full variable domain (missing parts from reference TRBV2 and TRBJ2-1): EPEVTQTPSHQVTQMGQEVILRCVPISNHLYFYWYRQILGQKVEFLVSFYNNEISEKSEIFDDQFSVERPDGSNFTLKIRSTKLEDSAMYFCASSERTSGGNEQFFGPGTRLTVL.